This T cell receptor beta chain derives from a study of cytomegalovirus exposure and HLA in healthy donors. Study-wide points: In a later analysis, several top co-occurrence clusters appeared linked to parvovirus B19, influenza, CMV and Epstein-Barr virus. Confirmation was obtained in vitro that a few CMV-associated chains are specific for CMV antigens. In a later analysis, TCR beta V- and J-gene trimming showed a link to a missense DCLRE1C variant. Some TCR beta chains (164 of them) were listed as cytomegalovirus-associated.

13 Jbeta primers and 60 Vbeta primers were used for the PCR. Clones were read by immunoSEQ multiplex PCR, and TCRdb kept only the in-frame ones, dropping some. The data show 55,000 to 75,000 clones, roughly four fifths seen once. With respect to this clone: As yet, its antigen is unknown.

Material: PBMCs. The sequence was obtained from a woman in her thirties in good health and CMV-seropositive.

The CDR3 sequence is CASSILQGHEQYF. In DNA, the CDR3 is TGTGCCAGCAGCATACTACAGGGCCACGAGCAGTACTTC. The chain couples TRBV11-2 to TRBJ2-7; TRBD1 is a possible D gene (6 bases). Germline assignment: CDR1 SGHAT and CDR2 FQNNGV. The V end lost 5 bases, the J end lost 5 bases, and 13 bases lay between the germline ends. The CDR3 totals 13 residues.